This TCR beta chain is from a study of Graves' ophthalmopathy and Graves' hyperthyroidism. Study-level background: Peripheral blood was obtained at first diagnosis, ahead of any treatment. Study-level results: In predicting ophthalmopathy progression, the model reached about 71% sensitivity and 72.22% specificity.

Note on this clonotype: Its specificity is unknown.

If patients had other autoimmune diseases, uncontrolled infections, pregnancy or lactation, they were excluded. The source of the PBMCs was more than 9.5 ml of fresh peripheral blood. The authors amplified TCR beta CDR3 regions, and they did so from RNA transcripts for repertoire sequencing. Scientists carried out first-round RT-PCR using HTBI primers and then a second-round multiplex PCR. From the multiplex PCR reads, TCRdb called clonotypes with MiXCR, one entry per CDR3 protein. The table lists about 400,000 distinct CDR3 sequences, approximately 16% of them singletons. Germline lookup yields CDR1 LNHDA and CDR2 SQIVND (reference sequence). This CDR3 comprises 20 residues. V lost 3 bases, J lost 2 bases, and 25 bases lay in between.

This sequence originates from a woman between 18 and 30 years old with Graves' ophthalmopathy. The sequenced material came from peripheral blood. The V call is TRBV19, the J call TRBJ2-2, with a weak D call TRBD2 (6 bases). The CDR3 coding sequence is TGTGCCAGTAGTATGGGGGTTCGGGGGTCCCGACCTTATAACACCGGGGAGCTGTTTTTT. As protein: CASSMGVRGSRPYNTGELFF.